These 19 T cell receptor beta chains came from one sample sequenced in a study of T cell repertoires in cytomegalovirus infection. Using its own MiXCR run on the reads, TCRdb lists one record per CDR3 protein. The sample shows about 830,000 distinct CDR3 sequences, roughly 33% of them seen only once. For these receptors, no antigen is known. The sequencing used cultured CD8+ T cells from PBMCs, collected from culture after CMV antigen stimulation. The receptors shown here come from a human donor in good health (CMV status not recorded). Some clones in this sample may be carry-over from other donors' samples.

This clonotype was detected only a few times. The chain uses TRBV4-1 and TRBJ2-1, with D maybe TRBD2 (5 bases). CDR1 and CDR2 from the germline V gene are MGHRA and YSYEKL. This CDR3 spans 14 amino acids. V was pared by 0 bases and J by 4 bases, with 7 bases between. The CDR3 region is CASSQESGYNEQFF. The CDR3 DNA follows: TGCGCCAGCAGCCAAGAGTCGGGGTACAATGAGCAGTTCTTC.

This clonotype was observed a few times. The chain recombines TRBV7-9 with TRBJ1-2; D is perhaps TRBD1 (6 bases). V was clipped by 4 bases and J by 1 base, with 13 bases between them. Germline loops: CDR1 SEHNR, CDR2 FQNEAQ (reference sequence). The CDR3 is made up of 15 amino acids. The CDR3 loop is CASSSPTGFNYGYTF. CDR3 bases: TGTGCCAGCAGCTCACCGACAGGATTTAACTATGGCTACACCTTC.

This rearrangement joins TRBV5-1 to TRBJ1-1; a possible D gene is TRBD1 (5 bases). Germline lookup yields CDR1 SGHRS and CDR2 YFSETQ. V gave up 4 bases and J gave up 1 base, with 14 bases separating them. This CDR3 has 15 residues. This CDR3 reads CASSETGTPNTEAFF. The CDR3 DNA is TGCGCCAGCAGCGAGACCGGGACCCCGAACACTGAAGCTTTCTTT. Drawing the rest from reference TRBV5-1 and TRBJ1-1, the complete variable domain is KAGVTQTPRYLIKTRGQQVTLSCSPISGHRSVSWYQQTPGQGLQFLFEYFSETQRNKGNFPGRFSGRQFSNSRSEMNVSTLELGDSALYLCASSETGTPNTEAFFGQGTRLTVV.

The genes are TRBV28 and TRBJ2-7, with 10 bases fitting TRBD1. Trimming at V came to 6 bases and at J to 5 bases, leaving 10 bases not matched to a gene. This CDR3 has 15 residues. CDR1 and CDR2 from the germline V gene are MDHEN and SYDVKM. Written as DNA, the CDR3 is TGTGCCAGCAGCCTCCCCGGGACAGGGGACCACGAGCAGTACGTC. This codes for CASSLPGTGDHEQYV.

The chain recombines TRBV28 with TRBJ1-1, with TRBD1 as a possible D gene (5 bases). The CDR3 runs to 16 residues. From germline, CDR1 is MDHEN and CDR2 SYDVKM. The V end lost 5 bases, the J end lost 1 base, and 17 bases lay between the germline ends. CDR3 protein: CASSPYGGTPNTEAFF. In DNA form, the CDR3 reads TGTGCCAGCAGTCCGTATGGAGGGACCCCGAACACTGAAGCTTTCTTT.

V is TRBV27 and J is TRBJ2-1; tentative D call: TRBD1 (6 bases). CDR1 MNHEY and CDR2 SMNVEV come from the germline V gene (reference sequence). The CDR3 is 16 residues long. Trimming cost V 4 bases and J 0 bases, with 13 bases left between them. Here the CDR3 DNA reads TGTGCCAGCAGTTCCACTGGGGGCGCCTCCTACAATGAGCAGTTCTTC. This translates into CASSSTGGASYNEQFF.

The chain combines TRBV7-6 with TRBJ1-1; D is unresolved. In germline, CDR1 is SGHVS, CDR2 FNYEAQ. This CDR3 contains 14 residues. V was trimmed by 6 bases and J by 6 bases, leaving 17 bases between them. Written as DNA, the CDR3 is TGTGCCAGCAGGGACCGGGCTTCTAGCTCTGAAGCTTTCTTT. Translated, it gives CASRDRASSSEAFF. Supplemented by reference TRBV7-6 and TRBJ1-1, the full variable domain reads GAGVSQSPRYKVTKRGQDVALRCDPISGHVSLYWYRQALGQGPEFLTYFNYEAQQDKSGLPNDRFSAERPEGSISTLTIQRTEQRDSAMYRCASRDRASSSEAFFGQGTRLTVV.

This clonotype occurred a few times. The J gene is TRBJ2-2, the V gene TRBV6-6; 9 bases match TRBD1. The CDR3 covers 16 residues. In germline, CDR1 is MNHNY, CDR2 SVGAGI (reference sequence). V lost 5 bases to trimming and J lost 5 bases; unmatched junction nucleotides: 9. CDR3 amino acids: CASSPFTGGNTGELFF. The CDR3 DNA is TGTGCCAGCAGTCCCTTCACAGGGGGCAATACCGGGGAGCTGTTTTTT.

In this sample, this clonotype turned up a few times. This chain joins TRBV10-2 and TRBJ1-1; 7 bases agree with TRBD1. Germline lookup yields CDR1 WSHSY and CDR2 SAAADI. This CDR3 is 14 amino acids long. Trimming cost V 6 bases and J 4 bases; bases outside gene matches: 8. The CDR3: CASRGTGAPTEAFF. The CDR3, as DNA: TGCGCCAGCAGGGGAACAGGGGCCCCCACTGAAGCTTTCTTT.

This clonotype was recorded many times. This chain joins TRBV7-9 and TRBJ2-5, with no clear D. Per germline, CDR1 SEHNR and CDR2 FQNEAQ (reference sequence). V was trimmed by 2 bases and J by 0 bases, leaving 7 bases between them. CDR3 length: 14 amino acids. CDR3 in amino acids: CASSLIRDQETQYF. The CDR3 coding sequence is TGTGCCAGCAGCTTAATCCGGGACCAAGAGACCCAGTACTTC.

The J gene is TRBJ2-3, the V gene TRBV5-5; D call uncertain. Germline lookup yields CDR1 SGHKS and CDR2 YYEKEE (reference sequence). V dropped 0 bases and J dropped 0 bases, with 11 bases sitting between them. The CDR3 sequence is 16 residues long. CDR3 loop: CASSLGRFSSTDTQYF. In nucleotides, the CDR3 is TGTGCCAGCAGCTTGGGGCGGTTCTCTAGCACAGATACGCAGTATTTT.

This clonotype was counted only a few times. This chain connects TRBV7-4 to TRBJ2-6, with 10 bases identical to TRBD2. Looked up from germline, CDR1 is SGHVT and CDR2 is SQSDAQ. The CDR3 runs 16 residues. Trimming cost V 5 bases and J 4 bases; bases outside gene matches: 5. The CDR3 here is CASSLLAGAGANVLTF. DNA for the CDR3: TGTGCCAGCAGCCTCCTAGCGGGAGCCGGGGCCAACGTCCTGACTTTC.

This clonotype has only a few counts. This chain uses TRBV7-6 with TRBJ2-7; D is perhaps TRBD1 (6 bases). V was pared by 5 bases and J by 0 bases, with 17 bases between. The CDR3 loop spans 16 amino acids. Germline CDR1 SGHVS, CDR2 FNYEAQ. CDR3 sequence reads: CASSPLGQLSSYEQYF. The CDR3 bases are TGTGCCAGCAGCCCCCTGGGACAACTGAGCTCCTACGAGCAGTACTTC.

This chain links TRBV4-2 with TRBJ2-1; TRBD1 agrees at 8 bases. Trimming took 3 bases from V and 7 from J; bases not matched to a gene: 2. The germline CDR1 and CDR2 sequences are LGHNA and YNFKEQ. The CDR3 spans 13 residues. The CDR3 loop reads CASSQNRGNEQFF. The CDR3 DNA is TGTGCCAGCAGCCAGAACAGGGGGAATGAGCAGTTCTTC.

This clonotype appeared a few times. This chain uses TRBV6-6 with TRBJ1-5, with TRBD1 identical over 7 bases. The CDR3 sequence is 14 residues long. J was trimmed by 5 bases and V by 6 bases; bases with no gene match: 7. Germline CDR1 MNHNY, CDR2 SVGAGI (reference sequence). CDR3 loop: CASRTQGRDQPQHF. In nucleotides, the CDR3 is TGTGCCAGCAGAACACAGGGGAGGGATCAGCCCCAGCATTTT.

The chain combines TRBV29-1 with TRBJ1-1; D not resolved. Trimming left V 7 bases short and J 4 bases short, with 13 bases between. The germline V gene encodes CDR1 SQVTM and CDR2 ANQGSEA. The CDR3 sequence is 12 residues long. The chain's CDR3 is CSGRRLGTEAFF. CDR3 nucleotides: TGCAGCGGACGACGGTTGGGCACTGAAGCTTTCTTT.

This sequence joins TRBV5-6 and TRBJ2-2; tentatively, D is TRBD2 (5 bases). Looked up from germline, CDR1 is SGHDT and CDR2 is YYEEEE. CDR3 length equals 14 residues. The V end lost 4 bases, the J end lost 1 base, and 8 bases lay between the germline ends. As DNA, the CDR3 is TGTGCCAGCAGCGGAGGACTGAACACCGGGGAGCTGTTTTTT. The encoded protein is CASSGGLNTGELFF.

The rearrangement joins TRBV7-9 to TRBJ2-7, with D perhaps matching TRBD2 (5 bases). Germline values: CDR1 SEHNR, CDR2 FQNEAQ (reference sequence). CDR3 length: 14 residues. V was cut by 5 bases and J by 7 bases, with 18 bases left in between. CDR3 amino acids: CASSGVEEGGEQYV. CDR3 DNA: TGTGCCAGCAGCGGTGTAGAAGAGGGCGGGGAGCAGTACGTC.

This clonotype was detected ten times or more. V is TRBV10-1 and J is TRBJ1-1; D may be TRBD1 (5 bases). V shed 3 bases and J shed 4 bases, with 15 bases lying between them. CDR3 length: 15 residues. Germline V gene lookup returns CDR1 WNHNN and CDR2 SYGVQD (reference sequence). DNA of the CDR3: TGCGCCAGCAGTGAATCGGGACTCATGACCACTGAAGCTTTCTTT. Its translation is CASSESGLMTTEAFF.